The source of this T cell receptor beta chain is a study of shared clonotypes between healthy human individuals. Study-level background: Aged 18 to 49, the donors were a couple of women and three men. The study, taken as a whole, reports: Clonotype sharing levels among donors were expected to vary with sequencing depth. Shared clonotypes: approximately 5% naive CD4, around 4% naive CD8, over 2% memory CD4, approximately 0.37% memory CD8.

Clones were sequenced by immunoSEQ multiplex PCR, and TCRdb holds only the in-frame ones, with some missing. The table records about 590,000 clones, less than 97% of them present only once. In germline, CDR1 is LNHDA, CDR2 SQIVND (reference sequence). Losses at the gene ends were 5 bases for V and 3 bases for J; bases not matched to a gene: 6. This CDR3 has 14 residues. Selected positively for CCR7 and CD45RO-negative, naive CD8 cells excluded terminally differentiated effector memory CD45RA+ cells. Concerning this clone itself: The antigen is unknown. Other DNA variants within this sample encode the same CDR3.

The sequence was obtained from a woman aged 25 to 45 in good health. V is TRBV19 and J is TRBJ2-7; 8 nucleotides match TRBD1. The sample consisted of naive CD8+ T cells sorted from blood. DNA for the CDR3: TGTGCCAGTAGTCCCGGACAGGGCCGCTACGAGCAGTACTTC. Translation gives CASSPGQGRYEQYF.